What follows describes a single TCR beta chain. Authors' processing steps: The authors estimated nucleated cell counts from reference gene primer amplification. Profiled with immunoSEQ multiplex PCR; TCRdb holds only in-frame clones, not every one. The DNA gave D and trimming, while V, J and clone size come from that table. Here the sample spans around 270,000 clones, 80% to 90% being singletons. The data were obtained in a study of blood T cell repertoires in COVID-19. Whole-study context: The study drew acute and convalescent COVID-19 samples from the United States, Italy and Spain.

The source is a young man with acute or convalescent COVID-19. The sample consisted of peripheral blood.

The CDR3 region is CASSERRNGYTF. The CDR3, as DNA: TGTGCCAGCAGTGAAAGGAGGAATGGCTACACCTTC. The chain employs TRBV2 and TRBJ1-2; D not resolved. V lost 2 bases and J lost 6, with 7 bases in between. The CDR3 runs 12 residues. CDR1 and CDR2 (germline): SNHLY, FYNNEI.